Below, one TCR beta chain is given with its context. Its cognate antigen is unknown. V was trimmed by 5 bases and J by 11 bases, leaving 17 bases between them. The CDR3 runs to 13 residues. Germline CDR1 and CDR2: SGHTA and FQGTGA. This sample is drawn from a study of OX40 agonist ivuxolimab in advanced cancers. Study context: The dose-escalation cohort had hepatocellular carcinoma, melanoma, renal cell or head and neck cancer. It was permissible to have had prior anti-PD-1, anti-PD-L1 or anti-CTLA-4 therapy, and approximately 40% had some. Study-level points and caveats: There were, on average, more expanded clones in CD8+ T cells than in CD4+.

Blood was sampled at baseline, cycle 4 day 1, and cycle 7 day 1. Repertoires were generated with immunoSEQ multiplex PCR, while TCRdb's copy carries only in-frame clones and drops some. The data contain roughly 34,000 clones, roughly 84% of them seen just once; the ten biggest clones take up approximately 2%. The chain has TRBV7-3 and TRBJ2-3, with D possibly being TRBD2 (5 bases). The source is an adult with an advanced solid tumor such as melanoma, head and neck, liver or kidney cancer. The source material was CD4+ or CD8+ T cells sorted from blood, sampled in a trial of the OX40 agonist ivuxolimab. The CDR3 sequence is CASSPRPRTRQYF. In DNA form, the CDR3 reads TGTGCCAGCAGCCCCCGCCCTCGGACTCGGCAGTATTTT.